The present entry profiles one TCR beta chain with its context. Its antigen is unidentified. The germline CDR1 and CDR2 sequences are SGHRS and YFSETQ. V lost 4 bases and J 5 bases, leaving 14 bases between the germline ends. The CDR3 has 14 amino acids. These data are taken from a study of T-cell memory formation after mild COVID-19. Overall study findings and caveats: Clones contracting over day 15 to 85 were CD4/CD8 balanced, with later expanders leaning CD4+. CD8+ contracting clones occupied EMRA, while CD4+ ones occupied mainly CM and EM. Whether second-wave clones peaking at day 37 were SARS-CoV-2 specific went unconfirmed. The study detected some responding clones in pre-infection memory, suggesting cross-reactive memory joined.

TCRdb reanalysed the 5' RACE reads using MiXCR and keeps one entry per CDR3 protein. The sample lists 150,000 to 200,000 distinct CDR3 sequences; 31% were seen once. The chain employs TRBV5-1 and TRBJ2-3; D is ambiguous. The specimen was PBMCs or a T cell subset sorted from them (not recorded which). The sequence was collected from an adult woman who had mild COVID-19 (a few samples of this study predate the infection). Cell type and time point are not known. As DNA, the CDR3 is TGCGCCAGCAGCCCCCAACTAAGTGGAGATACGCAGTATTTT. Protein: CASSPQLSGDTQYF. Supplemented by reference TRBV5-1 and TRBJ2-3, the full variable domain reads KAGVTQTPRYLIKTRGQQVTLSCSPISGHRSVSWYQQTPGQGLQFLFEYFSETQRNKGNFPGRFSGRQFSNSRSEMNVSTLELGDSALYLCASSPQLSGDTQYFGPGTRLTVL.